This TCR beta chain comes out of a study of blood T cell repertoires in COVID-19. Across the study: Sources were T cells, B-cell-depleted T cells, or PBMCs; the material itself was cDNA or gDNA.

Individuals aged about 18 to 89 years were recruited from approximately 24 US areas. Participants had their cohort set by participant-reported clinical history. Symptom resolution, clearance, or two negative PCRs marked the recovered donors of Cohort 3. This table comes from immunoSEQ multiplex PCR, and its TCRdb copy is limited to in-frame clones, with some not included. Among fewer than 200,000 clones listed, around four fifths were seen once. CDR1 and CDR2 from the germline V gene are LGHNA and YNFKEQ. Trimming at V came to 1 base and at J to 0 bases, leaving 5 bases not matched to a gene. The CDR3 is 16 amino acids.

Sequencing input: PBMCs or T cells enriched from blood (not recorded which). The chain joins TRBV4-2 to TRBJ1-2; 7 bases match TRBD1. This TCR came from a woman in her forties or fifties who had recovered from COVID-19. In nucleotides, the CDR3 is TGTGCCAGCAGCCAAGTTCCCACAGGGGCTAACTATGGCTACACCTTC. Residues: CASSQVPTGANYGYTF.